These 4 T cell receptor beta chains were sequenced from one sample in a study of T cell repertoires in cytomegalovirus infection. TCRdb reanalysed the reads using MiXCR and keeps one entry per CDR3 protein. The data contain approximately 700,000 distinct CDR3 sequences, less than 40% of them singletons. The sequenced sample consisted of PBMCs. The receptor set was obtained from a human donor in good health (CMV status not recorded). Some clones in this sample may be carry-over from other donors' samples.

This clonotype has a handful of counts. The chain recombines TRBV12-3 or TRBV12-4 with TRBJ2-1; possible D gene TRBD2, 6 bases. This CDR3 is 16 amino acids long. Trimming stripped 5 bases from V and 8 bases from J, with 22 bases between. The CDR3 region is CASSPALGLADDEQFF. CDR3 nucleotide sequence: TGTGCCAGCAGTCCCGCCCTGGGACTTGCCGATGATGAGCAGTTCTTC.

As for this clonotype: At one end the junction does not follow the germline gene, possibly because of a read error. The CDR3 nucleotides read TGTGCCAGCAGTCACCTGGGACAGAACTATGTCTACGCCTTC. It is translated as CASSHLGQNYVYAF. The chain is built from TRBV6-6 and TRBJ1-2, with 7 bases identical to TRBD1. This CDR3 contains 14 residues. CDR1 is MNHNY and CDR2 is SVGAGI in the germline V gene (reference sequence).

Details on this clonotype: One junction end disagrees with the germline gene, perhaps due to a read error. V usage is TRBV28 and J usage is TRBJ1-4, with a weak D call TRBD1 (6 bases). Germline-derived CDR1 and CDR2 are MDHEN and SYDVKM. The CDR3 length is 16 residues. The CDR3 coding sequence is TGTGCCAGCAGTTTACGGGGGGCTGGGACTAATGAAAATCTGTTTTTT. This codes for CASSLRGAGTNENLFF.

This clonotype was seen many times. The chain joins TRBV28 to TRBJ2-3; D gene uncertain. Germline assignment: CDR1 MDHEN and CDR2 SYDVKM. Trimming took 5 bases from V and 0 from J, leaving 9 bases between them. The CDR3 has 14 amino acids. The DNA of the CDR3 is TGTGCCAGCAGTCCATGGGGAAGCACAGATACGCAGTATTTT. Its protein product is CASSPWGSTDTQYF.